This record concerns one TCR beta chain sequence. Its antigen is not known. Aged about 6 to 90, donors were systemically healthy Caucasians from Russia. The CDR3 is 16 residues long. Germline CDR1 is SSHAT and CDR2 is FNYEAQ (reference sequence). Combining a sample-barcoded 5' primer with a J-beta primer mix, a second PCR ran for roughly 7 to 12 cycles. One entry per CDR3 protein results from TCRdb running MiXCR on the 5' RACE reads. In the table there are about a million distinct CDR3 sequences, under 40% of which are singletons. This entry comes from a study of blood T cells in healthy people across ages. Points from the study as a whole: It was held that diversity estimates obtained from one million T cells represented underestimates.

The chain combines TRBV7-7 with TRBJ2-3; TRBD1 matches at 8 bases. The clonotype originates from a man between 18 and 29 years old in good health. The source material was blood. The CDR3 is CAGSLAGTGRTDTQYF. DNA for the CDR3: TGTGCTGGCAGCTTAGCCGGGACAGGCCGCACAGATACGCAGTATTTT.